The 20 T cell receptor beta chains given below trace back to one sample, sequenced in a study of blood T cell repertoires in COVID-19. Measured with immunoSEQ multiplex PCR; TCRdb has only the in-frame clones, and not every one. The sample consists of about 240,000 clones, about 85% of them appearing once. Sequenced input: peripheral blood. These receptors all come from a man aged 55-75 years who had recovered from COVID-19.

The chain recombines TRBV19 with TRBJ1-5; 9 bases agree with TRBD1. The CDR3 covers 14 residues. Trimming at V came to 5 bases and at J to 6 bases, leaving 5 bases not matched to a gene. The germline CDR1 and CDR2 sequences are LNHDA and SQIVND (reference sequence). The CDR3 spells CASSRDREGQPQHF. The CDR3 DNA reads TGTGCCAGTAGTCGGGACAGGGAAGGTCAGCCCCAGCATTTT.

The chain carries TRBV5-1 and TRBJ2-1; 7 bases align to TRBD2. Germline CDR1 and CDR2: SGHRS and YFSETQ. V dropped 4 bases and J dropped 6; count of bases not matched to a gene: 16. The CDR3 has 17 amino acids. The CDR3 DNA reads as TGCGCCAGCAGCCCCTCCCTTTTTGCGGGGGTCATCAATGAGCAGTTCTTC. Its protein product is CASSPSLFAGVINEQFF.

The chain employs TRBV3-1 (or the pseudogene TRBV3-2) and TRBJ1-2; possibly TRBD1 for D (5 bases). The V gene's germline CDR1 is LGHDT and CDR2 YNNKEL (reference sequence). CDR3 length: 13 residues. V lost 1 base and J 8 bases, leaving 11 bases between the germline ends. The CDR3 DNA reads as TGTGCCAGCAGCCAAGTGATTAGGGGCGGCTACACCTTC. It is translated as CASSQVIRGGYTF.

The genes are TRBV19 and TRBJ1-5; a possible D gene is TRBD1 (5 bases). This CDR3 has 15 residues. V gave up 1 base and J gave up 3 bases, with 10 bases separating them. Germline CDR1 and CDR2: LNHDA and SQIVND (reference sequence). CDR3 sequence (DNA): TGTGCCAGTAGTATAGTGGGGGGATTCAATCAGCCCCAGCATTTT. It is translated as CASSIVGGFNQPQHF.

The V gene is TRBV5-1, the J gene TRBJ2-6, with 7 nucleotides matching TRBD1. This CDR3 contains 17 residues. In germline, CDR1 is SGHRS, CDR2 YFSETQ. The V segment lost 3 bases and the J segment 4 bases; nucleotides outside the gene matches: 10. As DNA, the CDR3 is TGCGCCAGCAGCTCTGGACAGGCCTCGCCCGGGGCCAACGTCCTGACTTTC. This translates into CASSSGQASPGANVLTF.

This chain links TRBV5-6 with TRBJ1-1; 7 nucleotides line up with TRBD1. Trimming removed 4 bases from V and 0 bases from J; junction bases left unmatched: 6. CDR1 is SGHDT, CDR2 YYEEEE, per germline. The CDR3 has 15 residues. The CDR3 is CASSHGTALNTEAFF. The CDR3 DNA sequence: TGTGCCAGCAGCCACGGGACAGCATTGAACACTGAAGCTTTCTTT.

This rearrangement joins TRBV4-2 to TRBJ2-7; 12 positions agree with TRBD1. After removal of 4 bases from V and 5 bases from J, the junction contained 9 bases not matched to a gene. CDR3 length equals 16 residues. Germline V gives CDR1 LGHNA, CDR2 YNFKEQ. CDR3 sequence (DNA): TGTGCCAGCAGCCGACAGGGTGGGACAGGGGGCGACGAGCAGTACTTC. Translated, it gives CASSRQGGTGGDEQYF.

The chain carries TRBV2 and TRBJ2-3; 8 nucleotides agree with TRBD1. CDR1 and CDR2 (germline): SNHLY, FYNNEI. This CDR3 has 15 amino acids. The junction had 7 bases not matched to a gene; V was cut back by 6 bases and J by 2 bases. The CDR3 nucleotides read TGTGCCAGCAGCACCGGACAGGGTAACACAGATACGCAGTATTTT. Translated: CASSTGQGNTDTQYF.

The genes are TRBV5-1 and TRBJ2-1; TRBD1 aligns across 10 bases. Germline CDR1 and CDR2: SGHRS and YFSETQ. The CDR3 is 14 amino acids. V shed 5 bases, J shed 8 bases, and the junction held 7 bases outside the gene matches. The CDR3 region is CASRLGQGNHEQFF. The CDR3, as DNA: TGCGCCAGCAGACTGGGACAGGGGAATCATGAGCAGTTCTTC.

In nucleotides, the CDR3 is TGTGCCAGCAGCCCCTCCACAGGCCTCTACACCTCTGGGGCCAACGTCCTGACTTTC. This sequence encodes CASSPSTGLYTSGANVLTF. The chain has TRBV14 and TRBJ2-6, with D possibly matching TRBD1 (5 bases). The CDR3 is 19 amino acids. Trimming cost V 4 bases and J 0 bases, with 19 bases left between them. Germline CDR1 reads SGHDN; CDR2 reads FVKESK.

CDR3 region: CASSARPSGVSYNEQFF. As DNA, the CDR3 is TGTGCCAGCAGCGCGAGACCTAGCGGGGTCTCCTACAATGAGCAGTTCTTC. This chain joins TRBV9 and TRBJ2-1; TRBD2 matches 9 bases. CDR3 length equals 17 residues. CDR1 SGDLS and CDR2 YYNGEE come from the germline V gene. J lost 0 bases, V lost 3 bases, and 7 bases had no gene match.

Comments on this clone: Within the sample, other DNA sequences also encode this same CDR3. The chain links TRBV5-1 to TRBJ2-3; 11 bases map to TRBD2. The germline V gene encodes CDR1 SGHRS and CDR2 YFSETQ. After removal of 0 bases from V and 3 bases from J, the junction contained 3 bases not matched to a gene. CDR3 length: 16 residues. For the CDR3, the DNA is TGCGCCAGCAGCTTGGAGGCTAGCGGGGGGACAGATACGCAGTATTTT. Translating gives CASSLEASGGTDTQYF.

This clone was observed once. The chain joins TRBV24-1 to TRBJ2-7, with 8 bases matching TRBD2. This CDR3 contains 15 residues. From germline, CDR1 is KGHDR and CDR2 SFDVKD. Trimming took 9 bases from V and 2 from J; bases not matched to a gene: 11. The CDR3 nucleotides read TGTGCCACCGCCGCAAACAGCGGGGGCCCCTACGAGCAGTACTTC. Translating it yields CATAANSGGPYEQYF.

The chain combines TRBV9 with TRBJ1-3; 8 nucleotides agree with TRBD1. CDR3 length: 15 residues. Germline V gives CDR1 SGDLS, CDR2 YYNGEE. After removal of 4 bases from V and 4 bases from J, the junction contained 7 bases not matched to a gene. Written as DNA, the CDR3 is TGTGCCAGCAGCCTCGGACAGGGACAGGGAAACACCATATATTTT. Translation gives CASSLGQGQGNTIYF.

The rearrangement joins TRBV30 to TRBJ1-5; 9 bases are shared with TRBD1. CDR1 and CDR2 from the germline V gene are GTSNPN and SVGIG (reference sequence). The CDR3 is 16 amino acids. V gave up 2 bases and J gave up 2 bases; unmatched junction bases: 7. DNA for the CDR3: TGTGCCTGGAGTCCCCGGGGACAGGGCGGCAATCAGCCCCAGCATTTT. This codes for CAWSPRGQGGNQPQHF.

The chain employs TRBV11-2 and TRBJ1-1; tentatively, D is TRBD1 (5 bases). Germline V CDR1 and CDR2: SGHAT, FQNNGV. Trimming cost V 5 bases and J 3 bases, with 13 bases left between them. This CDR3 is 14 amino acids long. The CDR3 spells CASSQPGRDTEAFF. CDR3 in DNA: TGTGCCAGCAGCCAACCGGGCAGGGACACTGAAGCTTTCTTT.

This clone was observed once. This chain joins TRBV20-1 and TRBJ1-5; TRBD1 aligns across 8 bases. Germline CDR1 reads DFQATT; CDR2 reads SNEGSKA (reference sequence). Trimming took 3 bases from V and 2 from J; bases not matched to a gene: 6. The CDR3 runs 15 residues. The CDR3 is CSASPLGQGNQPQHF. CDR3 DNA: TGCAGTGCTAGTCCCCTGGGACAGGGCAATCAGCCCCAGCATTTT.

The chain recombines TRBV6-5 with TRBJ2-2, with D uncertain. The CDR3 contains 13 residues. Trimming took off 6 bases at V and 8 bases at J, with 13 bases between the two ends. Germline V lookup: CDR1 MNHEY, CDR2 SVGAGI. CDR3 bases: TGTGCCAGCAGGGTCAACCTACTGGGGGAGCTGTTTTTT. Translated, it gives CASRVNLLGELFF.

This chain links TRBV6-5 with TRBJ1-4; D uncertain. Germline assignment: CDR1 MNHEY and CDR2 SVGAGI. The CDR3 covers 16 residues. Trimming removed 4 bases from V and 8 bases from J, with 20 bases in between. CDR3 DNA: TGTGCCAGCAGTTTTTCTTCAGTCCGGGAGCGGGAAAAACTGTTTTTT. It is translated as CASSFSSVREREKLFF.

The chain combines TRBV29-1 with TRBJ1-5; 8 bases agree with TRBD1. There are 14 residues in the CDR3. CDR1 is SQVTM and CDR2 is ANQGSEA in the germline V gene. With V trimmed by 5 bases and J by 7 bases, 10 bases remained unmatched. CDR3 in amino acids: CSVRAGGAGQPQHF. The CDR3 DNA sequence: TGCAGCGTTCGTGCAGGGGGCGCGGGACAGCCCCAGCATTTT.